This T cell receptor beta chain is drawn from a study of T cell responses to AZD1222 COVID-19 vaccine. The CDR3 has 13 amino acids. V lost 4 bases and J 2 bases, leaving 9 bases between the germline ends. Germline CDR1 is SGHKS and CDR2 is YYEKEE (reference sequence). The method was immunoSEQ multiplex PCR; TCRdb's version includes in-frame clones alone and lacks a portion of them. The sample holds approximately 110,000 clones, over 75% seen once. Material: peripheral blood, obtained on day 0 of AZD1222 vaccination. This chain connects TRBV5-5 to TRBJ1-2; D not certain. This TCR came from an adult in good health. DNA for the CDR3: TGTGCCAGCAGCCCCGTGGGCAACTATGGCTACACCTTC. It specifies CASSPVGNYGYTF.